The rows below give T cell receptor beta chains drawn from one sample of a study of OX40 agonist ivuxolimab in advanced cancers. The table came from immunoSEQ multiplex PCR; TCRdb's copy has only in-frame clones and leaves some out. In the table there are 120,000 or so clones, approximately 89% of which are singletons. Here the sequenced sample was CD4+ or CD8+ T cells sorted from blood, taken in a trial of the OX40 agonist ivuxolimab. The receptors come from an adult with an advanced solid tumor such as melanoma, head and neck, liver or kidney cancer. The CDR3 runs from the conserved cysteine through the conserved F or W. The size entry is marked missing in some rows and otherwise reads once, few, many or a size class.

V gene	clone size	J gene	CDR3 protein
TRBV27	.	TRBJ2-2	CASTRLARNTGELFF
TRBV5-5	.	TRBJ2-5	CASSPTPGETQYF
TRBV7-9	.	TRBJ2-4	CASSSDRGQIAKNIQYF
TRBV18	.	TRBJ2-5	CASSRRGVVQRDQETQYF
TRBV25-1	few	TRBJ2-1	CASSDSRLAGGEQFF
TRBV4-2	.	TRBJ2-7	CASSQDGRAEQYF
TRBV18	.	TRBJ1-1	CASSLEGIDDEAFF
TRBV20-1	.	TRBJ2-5	CSAGTTETQYF
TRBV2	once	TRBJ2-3	CASKELAGTDTQYF
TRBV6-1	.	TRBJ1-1	CASSAFRDSTEAFF
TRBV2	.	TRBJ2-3	CASKNTDTQYF
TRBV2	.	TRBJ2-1	CASSKEQGVKFF
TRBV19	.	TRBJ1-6	CASTDGTGGNSPLHF
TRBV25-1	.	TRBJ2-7	CASSVTSYYEQYF
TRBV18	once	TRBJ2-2	CASSPVANTGELFF
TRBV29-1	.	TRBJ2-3	CSARGPAPSTDTQYF
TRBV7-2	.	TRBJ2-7	CASSSRIQSYEQYF
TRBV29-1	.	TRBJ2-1	CSVEVGQGINEQFF
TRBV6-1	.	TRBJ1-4	CASRGTQKLFF
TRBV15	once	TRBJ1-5	CATSRDRQSNQPQHF
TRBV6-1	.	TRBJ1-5	CASSAALGHQPQHF
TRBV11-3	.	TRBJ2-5	CASSLGAGVQETQYF
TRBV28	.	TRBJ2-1	CASRGNEQFF
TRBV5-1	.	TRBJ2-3	CASSPGTKKRTDTQYF
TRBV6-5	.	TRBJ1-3	CASITRNTIYF
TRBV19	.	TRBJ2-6	CASRQASPSGANVLTF
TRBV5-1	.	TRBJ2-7	CASRRESTYEQYF
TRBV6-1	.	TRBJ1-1	CASILRSTEAFF
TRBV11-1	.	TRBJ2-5	CASNRPNQETQYF
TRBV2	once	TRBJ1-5	CASSEEGQADQPQHF
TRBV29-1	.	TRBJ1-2	CSVLHGVYGYTF